This passage covers 32 T cell receptor beta chains from one sample sequenced in a study of blood T cell repertoires in COVID-19. Sequencing was performed with immunoSEQ multiplex PCR; in TCRdb, only in-frame clones are kept and a portion is missing. The sample carries approximately 220,000 clones, approximately 80% recorded once. The sample taken for sequencing was PBMCs or T cells enriched from blood (not recorded which). The receptors derive from a woman aged 40 to 50 with acute COVID-19.

The chain employs TRBV6-6 and TRBJ1-1; D is undetermined. The CDR3 spans 14 residues. Germline CDR1 and CDR2: MNHNY and SVGAGI (reference sequence). V lost 5 bases to trimming and J lost 5 bases, with 15 bases between them. The CDR3 DNA sequence: TGTGCCAGCAGTCCTCATTACACCCAGACTGAAGCTTTCTTT. Amino acids: CASSPHYTQTEAFF.

This clone was detected only once. The chain recombines TRBV29-1 with TRBJ2-7, with 16 nucleotides matching TRBD2. Germline assignment: CDR1 SQVTM and CDR2 ANQGSEA. The CDR3 has 16 amino acids. V was pared by 7 bases and J by 2 bases, with 8 bases of the junction left unmatched. CDR3 protein: CSGGLAGGRGTYEQYF. CDR3 in DNA: TGCAGCGGGGGACTAGCGGGAGGGCGAGGTACCTACGAGCAGTACTTC.

J is TRBJ2-6 and V is TRBV2; TRBD1 might be the D (6 bases). Germline CDR1 and CDR2: SNHLY and FYNNEI. Trimming took 6 bases from V and 1 from J, leaving 13 bases between them. The CDR3 runs 16 residues. DNA for the CDR3: TGTGCCAGCAGGATGGACAGCCTGTCTGGGGCCAACGTCCTGACTTTC. It yields the protein CASRMDSLSGANVLTF.

V is TRBV27 and J is TRBJ1-1; unclear D gene. Germline CDR1 is MNHEY and CDR2 is SMNVEV (reference sequence). V dropped 3 bases and J dropped 0 bases, with 8 bases sitting between them. The CDR3 totals 14 residues. The CDR3 DNA is TGTGCCAGCAGTTTTACGGGGATGAACACTGAAGCTTTCTTT. It is translated as CASSFTGMNTEAFF.

V and J are TRBV28 and TRBJ1-1, with TRBD1 as a possible D gene (6 bases). The CDR3 consists of 15 residues. Per the germline V gene, CDR1 is MDHEN and CDR2 is SYDVKM. V gave up 2 bases and J gave up 2 bases, with 12 bases separating them. This CDR3 is CASSLNPGANTEAFF. The CDR3 nucleotides read TGTGCCAGCAGTTTAAACCCAGGGGCCAACACTGAAGCTTTCTTT.

The CDR3 is CASSLTRGHYEQFF. Written as DNA, the CDR3 is TGTGCCAGCAGCCTGACCCGGGGACATTATGAGCAGTTCTTC. V and J are TRBV3-1 (or the pseudogene TRBV3-2) and TRBJ2-1, with a possible D match to TRBD1 (6 bases). The V end was cut by 4 bases, the J end by 8 bases, with 15 bases between. This CDR3 contains 14 residues. Germline CDR1 and CDR2: LGHDT and YNNKEL (reference sequence).

Regarding this clone: Within the sample, other DNA sequences also encode this same CDR3. V is TRBV6-5 and J is TRBJ1-2; perhaps TRBD1 as D (5 bases). Trimming left V 2 bases short and J 2 bases short, with 6 bases between. Germline assignment: CDR1 MNHEY and CDR2 SVGAGI. CDR3 length: 13 amino acids. CDR3 region: CASSYGGNYGYTF. The CDR3 DNA reads as TGTGCCAGCAGTTACGGGGGGAACTATGGCTACACCTTC.

Here the CDR3 reads CASSQERDFRTGELFF. The DNA of the CDR3 is TGTGCCAGCAGCCAAGAGCGGGACTTCCGCACCGGGGAGCTGTTTTTT. This rearrangement joins TRBV3-1 (or the pseudogene TRBV3-2) to TRBJ2-2, with a possible D match to TRBD2 (6 bases). This CDR3 comprises 16 residues. Germline CDR1 is LGHDT and CDR2 is YNNKEL (reference sequence). Trimming shortened V by 0 bases and J by 4 bases, and 12 bases separated the two germline ends.

The rearrangement uses TRBV28 and TRBJ1-4; D possibly corresponds to TRBD1 (5 bases). This CDR3 is built from 14 residues. V gave up 5 bases and J gave up 4 bases, with 11 bases separating them. Germline V CDR1 and CDR2: MDHEN, SYDVKM. CDR3 DNA: TGTGCCAGCAGTACTTCAGGGTTTAATGAAAAACTGTTTTTT. As protein: CASSTSGFNEKLFF.

V is TRBV11-2 and J is TRBJ2-7; 7 bases align to TRBD2. This CDR3 comprises 16 residues. Germline-derived CDR1 and CDR2 are SGHAT and FQNNGV. V shed 6 bases and J 1 base; nucleotides not matched to a gene: 12. The CDR3 region is CASSWGDLAASYEQYF. For the CDR3, the DNA is TGTGCCAGCAGTTGGGGGGATCTAGCGGCGTCCTACGAGCAGTACTTC.

This clone was recorded only once. V is TRBV7-9 and J is TRBJ2-1; 8 bases are a match to TRBD2. V lost 0 bases and J lost 6; bases outside the gene matches: 4. The CDR3 is made up of 15 amino acids. Germline assignment: CDR1 SEHNR and CDR2 FQNEAQ (reference sequence). The CDR3 nucleotides read TGTGCCAGCAGCTTAGCCGGGAGGGCTGGCAATGAGCAGTTCTTC. Translated: CASSLAGRAGNEQFF.

This clone appeared a few times. The J gene is TRBJ2-1, the V gene TRBV5-4, with D perhaps TRBD1 (5 bases). Trimming cost V 0 bases and J 0 bases, with 10 bases left between them. The CDR3 is 16 residues long. Germline V lookup: CDR1 SGHNT, CDR2 YYREEE (reference sequence). This chain's CDR3 is CASSLEGPSSYNEQFF. Here the CDR3 DNA reads TGTGCCAGCAGCTTGGAGGGGCCGAGCTCCTACAATGAGCAGTTCTTC.

The chain joins TRBV18 to TRBJ2-7; TRBD1 matches 7 bases. After removal of 3 bases from V and 4 bases from J, the junction contained 6 bases not matched to a gene. Germline V gene data show CDR1 as KGHSH and CDR2 as LQKENI. The CDR3 spans 14 residues. CDR3 residues: CASSPSTGFYEQYF. Written as DNA, the CDR3 is TGTGCCAGCTCACCGTCGACAGGGTTTTACGAGCAGTACTTC. Using reference TRBV18 and TRBJ2-7 for the parts outside the CDR3, the full variable domain is NAGVMQNPRHLVRRRGQEARLRCSPMKGHSHVYWYRQLPEEGLKFMVYLQKENIIDESGMPKERFSAEFPKEGPSILRIQQVVRGDSAAYFCASSPSTGFYEQYFGPGTRLTVT.

V usage is TRBV28 and J usage is TRBJ2-4; the match to TRBD2 covers 16 bases. The CDR3 totals 17 residues. Per germline, CDR1 MDHEN and CDR2 SYDVKM. The V gene end was trimmed by 8 bases and the J gene end by 2 bases; junction bases not matched to a gene: 6. CDR3 protein: CASEGLAGGPSKNIQYF. The CDR3, as DNA: TGTGCCAGCGAGGGACTAGCGGGAGGGCCCTCCAAAAACATTCAGTACTTC.

This chain joins TRBV20-1 and TRBJ2-2, with D possibly TRBD1 on 5 matching bases. Trimming pared 3 bases from V and 0 bases from J, leaving 11 bases between. CDR3 length: 15 amino acids. CDR1 DFQATT and CDR2 SNEGSKA come from the germline V gene (reference sequence). The CDR3 here is CSASSQGANTGELFF. Here the CDR3 DNA reads TGCAGTGCTAGTAGTCAGGGTGCGAACACCGGGGAGCTGTTTTTT.

CDR3 nucleotides: TGTGCCTGGGACAGGGTAGGATCACCCCTCCACTTT. This encodes CAWDRVGSPLHF. The chain is built from TRBV30 and TRBJ1-6; 7 nucleotides align to TRBD1. The CDR3 is 12 amino acids. V shed 5 bases, J shed 10 bases, and the junction held 5 bases outside the gene matches. Germline V gene sequence: CDR1 GTSNPN, CDR2 SVGIG (reference sequence).

The chain uses TRBV5-6 and TRBJ2-2, with D possibly matching TRBD2 (5 bases). Trimming pared 4 bases from V and 5 bases from J, leaving 6 bases between. Germline V gene sequence: CDR1 SGHDT, CDR2 YYEEEE. The CDR3 has 12 amino acids. The chain's CDR3 is CASSRRTGELFF. The CDR3 nucleotides are TGTGCCAGCAGCCGGAGGACCGGGGAGCTGTTTTTT.

In this sample, this clone turned up a few times. The chain joins TRBV19 to TRBJ1-1; 10 nucleotides line up with TRBD1. V shed 7 bases and J 4 bases; nucleotides not matched to a gene: 9. CDR1 is LNHDA and CDR2 is SQIVND in the germline V gene (reference sequence). The CDR3 is 15 amino acids. CDR3 amino acids: CASTIDRGQGTEAFF. The CDR3 nucleotides are TGTGCCAGTACCATCGACAGGGGGCAGGGCACTGAAGCTTTCTTT.

The V gene is TRBV19, the J gene TRBJ1-2, with D possibly TRBD1 on 5 matching bases. The germline V gene has CDR1 LNHDA and CDR2 SQIVND (reference sequence). This CDR3 region has 14 residues. V dropped 8 bases and J dropped 6 bases, with 19 bases sitting between them. The CDR3 bases are TGTGCCAGTCGGAGGGGACTCGACATTGATGGCTACACCTTC. This translates into CASRRGLDIDGYTF.

V is TRBV5-5 and J is TRBJ1-5; D gene ambiguous. This CDR3 region has 11 residues. CDR1 and CDR2 (germline): SGHKS, YYEKEE (reference sequence). V was trimmed by 0 bases and J by 8 bases, leaving 3 bases between them. This chain's CDR3 is CASSLGEPQHF. The CDR3 DNA reads TGTGCCAGCAGCTTGGGCGAGCCCCAGCATTTT.

V and J are TRBV5-8 and TRBJ1-4; D may be TRBD1 (6 bases). This CDR3 comprises 14 residues. Trimming took 3 bases from V and 7 from J, leaving 13 bases between them. Germline V lookup: CDR1 SGHTS, CDR2 YDEGEE. The CDR3 sequence is CASSSHGGGEKLFF. CDR3 DNA: TGTGCCAGCAGCTCGCATGGGGGCGGTGAAAAACTGTTTTTT.

The rearrangement joins TRBV19 to TRBJ1-1, with 7 bases fitting TRBD1. Trimming at V came to 3 bases and at J to 4 bases, leaving 5 bases not matched to a gene. Looked up from germline, CDR1 is LNHDA and CDR2 is SQIVND (reference sequence). This CDR3 comprises 14 residues. CDR3 bases: TGTGCCAGTAGTATGGCCAGGGGGTCCACTGAAGCTTTCTTT. Residues: CASSMARGSTEAFF.

V gene TRBV2 combines with J gene TRBJ1-2; possible D gene TRBD1, 6 bases. V was cut by 7 bases and J by 6 bases, with 18 bases left in between. This CDR3 has 14 residues. Germline CDR1 SNHLY, CDR2 FYNNEI. Here the CDR3 DNA reads TGTGCCAGCAAGCAGCCACAGGGTCCTGATGGCTACACCTTC. Protein sequence: CASKQPQGPDGYTF. Full variable domain (remainder filled in from reference TRBV2 and TRBJ1-2): EPEVTQTPSHQVTQMGQEVILRCVPISNHLYFYWYRQILGQKVEFLVSFYNNEISEKSEIFDDQFSVERPDGSNFTLKIRSTKLEDSAMYFCASKQPQGPDGYTFGSGTRLTVV.

This sequence joins TRBV4-1 and TRBJ2-7; 9 bases are shared with TRBD2. V dropped 4 bases and J dropped 6; count of bases not matched to a gene: 10. Looked up from germline, CDR1 is MGHRA and CDR2 is YSYEKL. The CDR3 sequence is 15 residues long. The CDR3 protein is CASSRYLLAGPEQYF. The DNA for the CDR3 is TGCGCCAGCAGCCGCTACCTACTAGCGGGCCCCGAGCAGTACTTC.

The chain employs TRBV11-3 and TRBJ1-6; unclear D gene. The CDR3 is 16 amino acids. CDR1 SGHNT and CDR2 YENEEA come from the germline V gene. Trimming took off 2 bases at V and 7 bases at J, with 15 bases between the two ends. DNA for the CDR3: TGTGCCAGCAGCTTAATAGGAGCCGGAGACAATTCACCCCTCCACTTT. This codes for CASSLIGAGDNSPLHF.

In its sample, this clone was seen once. No conserved phenylalanine or tryptophan ends this CDR3, so it is likely a read error. The DNA is left out, because the CDR3 cannot be placed on it with certainty; the CDR3 is given as TCRdb lists it. The chain recombines TRBV7-6 with TRBJ1-2. CDR1 is SGHVS, CDR2 FNYEAQ, per germline. The CDR3 comprises 8 residues, both ends counted. The CDR3 sequence is CASSLEGL.

About this clone itself: This may stem from a read error, because a much larger clone lies one nucleotide away. The chain combines TRBV6-6 with TRBJ1-6, with no clear D. The CDR3 is 14 residues long. Germline V CDR1 and CDR2: MNHNY, SVGAGI (reference sequence). Trimming left V 5 bases short and J 6 bases short, with 11 bases between. The CDR3 sequence: CASSILGSNSPLHF. CDR3 coding DNA: TGTGCCAGCAGTATCCTAGGGAGTAATTCACCCCTCCACTTT.

The V call is TRBV4-2, the J call TRBJ2-2, with D maybe TRBD1 (6 bases). Trimming took 1 base from V and 6 from J, leaving 18 bases between them. This CDR3 contains 17 residues. Per germline, CDR1 LGHNA and CDR2 YNFKEQ. In nucleotides, the CDR3 is TGTGCCAGCAGCCAAGTCGGGCAGGGGAGAGAGGCCGGGGAGCTGTTTTTT. Its translation is CASSQVGQGREAGELFF.

By frequency in the sample, this clone is medium-sized. The chain carries TRBV6-4 and TRBJ1-5; the match to TRBD1 covers 10 bases. V shed 6 bases and J 0 bases; nucleotides not matched to a gene: 8. Germline V gene lookup returns CDR1 MRHNA and CDR2 SNTAGT. The CDR3 is 17 amino acids. The CDR3 nucleotides read TGTGCCAGCAGGGGACAGGGGAAGGATTGTAGCAATCAGCCCCAGCATTTT. It translates to CASRGQGKDCSNQPQHF.

The chain employs TRBV5-1 and TRBJ1-4; tentatively, D is TRBD1 (6 bases). The ends were cut back, 4 bases at V and 7 bases at J, with 17 bases in the middle. Germline assignment: CDR1 SGHRS and CDR2 YFSETQ. The CDR3 runs 15 residues. CDR3 nucleotides: TGCGCCAGCAGCCCCTCACAGGGTTCGGGTGAAAAACTGTTTTTT. Protein: CASSPSQGSGEKLFF. The full variable domain, completed using reference TRBV5-1 and TRBJ1-4, is KAGVTQTPRYLIKTRGQQVTLSCSPISGHRSVSWYQQTPGQGLQFLFEYFSETQRNKGNFPGRFSGRQFSNSRSEMNVSTLELGDSALYLCASSPSQGSGEKLFFGSGTQLSVL.

The gene calls are TRBV11-2 and TRBJ2-1; 8 bases line up with TRBD2. The CDR3 loop spans 17 amino acids. V dropped 1 base and J dropped 5; count of bases not matched to a gene: 10. The germline V gene has CDR1 SGHAT and CDR2 FQNNGV. The CDR3 DNA sequence: TGTGCCAGCAGCTTAGTAGAGTCCGGGAGGGCAGACAATGAGCAGTTCTTC. Translating it yields CASSLVESGRADNEQFF.

The chain uses TRBV7-9 and TRBJ1-4, with D possibly being TRBD1 (6 bases). Trimming shortened V by 5 bases and J by 5 bases, and 15 bases separated the two germline ends. CDR3 length equals 15 residues. Germline CDR1 reads SEHNR; CDR2 reads FQNEAQ (reference sequence). CDR3 region: CASSQGQLLNEKLFF. CDR3 DNA: TGTGCCAGCAGCCAAGGACAGTTACTAAATGAAAAACTGTTTTTT.